This T cell receptor beta chain was obtained from a study of T cell repertoires in cytomegalovirus infection. Overall study: Public TCR beta signatures indicated both CMV infection and matching HLA type. Study outcomes and limitations: The study found HLA-C-restricted CMV-specific TCR beta clonotypes dominating the ex vivo response.

This clonotype showed up many times. Its antigen is currently unknown. V shed 6 bases and J shed 4 bases, with 16 bases lying between them. The CDR3 runs to 15 residues. TCRdb analysed the reads with MiXCR anew, one entry per CDR3 protein. The top ten clones hold about three quarters of a sample with about 89,000 distinct CDR3 sequences, 25% to 30% of them seen once. This TCR was recovered from a human donor in good health (CMV status not recorded). Some clones in this sample may be carry-over from other donors' samples. The specimen was CD8+ T cells from cultured PBMCs, collected from culture after CMV antigen stimulation. The chain uses TRBV12-3 or TRBV12-4 and TRBJ1-5; the D gene is possibly TRBD1 (5 bases). Here the CDR3 reads CASSLLNGANQPQHF. The DNA of the CDR3 is TGTGCCAGCAGCTTGTTGAATGGGGCAAATCAGCCCCAGCATTTT.